The 18 T cell receptor beta chains in this list originate from one sample, sequenced in a study of T-cell memory formation after mild COVID-19. MiXCR was run by TCRdb on the 5' RACE reads, yielding one entry per CDR3 protein. The sample contains roughly 340,000 distinct CDR3 sequences, around a sixth of which appear only once. The sequenced sample was PBMCs or a T cell subset sorted from them (not recorded which). The receptors stem from a man aged 18 to 29 who had mild COVID-19 (a few samples of this study predate the infection). Cell type and time point are not known.

This clonotype came up many times. CDR3 loop: CATSREGALSYEQYV. Here the CDR3 DNA reads TGTGCCACCAGCAGGGAGGGGGCCCTATCCTACGAGCAGTACGTC. The V call is TRBV15, the J call TRBJ2-7, with D maybe TRBD1 (7 bases). This CDR3 contains 15 residues. Germline values: CDR1 LNHNV, CDR2 YYDKDF (reference sequence). V was cut by 3 bases and J by 1 base, with 13 bases left in between.

The V and J genes are TRBV29-1 and TRBJ1-1; D is unresolved. The CDR3 is 10 amino acids. Germline lookup yields CDR1 SQVTM and CDR2 ANQGSEA. The V gene lost 7 bases and the J gene lost 4 bases, with 7 bases spanning the gap. The CDR3 DNA reads as TGCAGCGAGGGAGGCACTGAAGCTTTCTTT. Its protein product is CSEGGTEAFF.

This clonotype was seen a handful of times. V is TRBV12-5 and J is TRBJ1-1; 7 bases are a match to TRBD1. Germline lookup yields CDR1 LGHNT and CDR2 FRNRAP. The CDR3 is made up of 13 amino acids. J gave up 4 bases and V 2 bases, and 1 base lay outside the gene matches. The CDR3 nucleotides read TGTGCTAGTGGTTTGACAGGGGCCACTGAAGCTTTCTTT. It yields the protein CASGLTGATEAFF.

The chain joins TRBV3-1 to TRBJ1-1; 9 bases map to TRBD1. There are 16 residues in the CDR3. Germline CDR1 reads LGHDT; CDR2 reads YNNKEL (reference sequence). V gave up 0 bases and J gave up 5 bases; unmatched junction bases: 7. Written as DNA, the CDR3 is TGTGCCAGCAGCCAAGATTCAGGGACAGGGTTAACTGAAGCTTTCTTT. Its translation is CASSQDSGTGLTEAFF.

The table lists this clonotype with a few counts. The J gene is TRBJ2-5, the V gene TRBV6-5; 9 positions agree with TRBD2. Germline trimming cut 4 bases from V and 5 bases from J; bases unmatched to any gene: 8. The CDR3 spans 15 residues. Germline lookup yields CDR1 MNHEY and CDR2 SVGAGI. DNA of the CDR3: TGTGCCAGCAGTTTGACTAGCGGATCGGGGGAGACCCAGTACTTC. Protein: CASSLTSGSGETQYF.

This clonotype was seen a few times. J is TRBJ1-4 and V is TRBV20-1; 7 bases line up with TRBD1. J was trimmed by 8 bases and V by 0 bases; bases with no gene match: 12. The CDR3 consists of 16 residues. Germline CDR1 DFQATT, CDR2 SNEGSKA (reference sequence). Written as DNA, the CDR3 is TGCAGTGCTAGAGATCCGAACGCAGGGGGAGGAGAAAAACTGTTTTTT. Its translation is CSARDPNAGGGEKLFF.

The chain employs TRBV4-1 and TRBJ2-1, with 9 bases lining up with TRBD2. The CDR3 has 15 residues. With 4 bases clipped from V and 3 bases from J, the junction kept 4 bases outside the gene matches. Germline loops: CDR1 MGHRA, CDR2 YSYEKL. The CDR3 coding sequence is TGCGCCAGCAGCCCCATGACTAGCGGCTACAATGAGCAGTTCTTC. It encodes CASSPMTSGYNEQFF.

The CDR3 loop reads CASSLYGVLGEKLFF. In DNA form, the CDR3 reads TGTGCCAGCAGCTTGTACGGGGTCCTTGGAGAAAAACTGTTTTTT. The J gene is TRBJ1-4, the V gene TRBV5-6; no clear D. Germline loops: CDR1 SGHDT, CDR2 YYEEEE. With 1 base removed from V and 8 bases from J, the gap between germline ends came to 15 bases. This CDR3 spans 15 amino acids.

The rearrangement links TRBV29-1 to TRBJ1-1, with a tentative D call TRBD1 (5 bases). The ends were cut back, 6 bases at V and 0 bases at J, with 11 bases in the middle. Germline V lookup: CDR1 SQVTM, CDR2 ANQGSEA. CDR3 length: 13 amino acids. CDR3: CSVLGRLNTEAFF. The CDR3 DNA sequence: TGCAGCGTCCTGGGGCGTTTGAACACTGAAGCTTTCTTT.

The V and J genes are TRBV30 and TRBJ1-2; D is unresolved. The CDR3 covers 11 residues. Germline CDR1 is GTSNPN and CDR2 is SVGIG (reference sequence). V was shortened by 1 base and J by 7 bases, with 7 bases between the two germline ends. The CDR3 DNA is TGTGCCTGGAGTGGCTGGGTTGGCTACACCTTC. Its protein product is CAWSGWVGYTF.

This clonotype was counted only a few times. The gene calls are TRBV15 and TRBJ1-4; no clear D gene. V lost 2 bases to trimming and J lost 5 bases, with 12 bases between them. Germline V CDR1 and CDR2: LNHNV, YYDKDF (reference sequence). CDR3 size: 15 residues. CDR3 in DNA: TGTGCCACCAGCAGACGCACAGTAAACAATGAAAAACTGTTTTTT. It specifies CATSRRTVNNEKLFF.

The chain joins TRBV6-1 to TRBJ2-7; D could derive from TRBD1 or TRBD2 (5 bases each). CDR3 size: 13 residues. The germline CDR1 and CDR2 sequences are MNHNS and SASEGT. The V end was cut by 7 bases, the J end by 5 bases, with 15 bases between. The CDR3 is CASIPSRGDEQYF. The CDR3 DNA sequence: TGTGCCAGCATCCCGTCCCGGGGCGACGAGCAGTACTTC.

This clonotype was recorded a few times. V usage is TRBV4-3 and J usage is TRBJ2-7; the D gene is possibly TRBD2 (7 bases). Germline V gene sequence: CDR1 LGHNA, CDR2 YSLEER. The CDR3 runs 16 residues. Trimming stripped 0 bases from V and 2 bases from J, with 14 bases between. CDR3 sequence: CASSQELRGRTYEQYF. CDR3 nucleotides: TGCGCCAGCAGCCAAGAACTGCGGGGGCGAACCTACGAGCAGTACTTC.

The rearrangement joins TRBV4-1 to TRBJ2-7; D is uncertain. The length of the CDR3 is 13 residues. The germline gives CDR1 MGHRA, CDR2 YSYEKL. V was cut by 0 bases and J by 6 bases, with 9 bases left in between. CDR3 DNA sequence: TGCGCCAGCAGCCAAGAAATATCCACCGAGCAGTACGTC. It encodes CASSQEISTEQYV.

The chain has TRBV10-3 and TRBJ2-7, with D perhaps TRBD1 or TRBD2 (5 bases each). This CDR3 region has 13 residues. With 11 bases removed from V and 6 bases from J, the gap between germline ends came to 20 bases. Germline V gene data show CDR1 as ENHRY and CDR2 as SYGVKD. The CDR3 protein is CAAQPEGLSEQYV. In DNA, the CDR3 is TGTGCCGCTCAACCCGAGGGGCTGAGCGAGCAGTACGTC.

This clonotype has at least ten counts. This chain uses TRBV4-1 with TRBJ2-3, with D perhaps TRBD2 (7 bases). CDR3 length: 16 amino acids. V lost 3 bases to trimming and J lost 7 bases, with 20 bases between them. CDR1 and CDR2 (germline): MGHRA, YSYEKL. The CDR3 is CASSQEMGGGGNTQYF. CDR3 in DNA: TGCGCCAGCAGCCAGGAGATGGGGGGGGGCGGAAATACGCAGTATTTT.

The table lists this clonotype with a few counts. This rearrangement joins TRBV7-2 to TRBJ1-2; D call uncertain. CDR3 length: 14 amino acids. Germline CDR1 reads SGHTA; CDR2 reads FQGNSA. Trimming cost V 0 bases and J 4 bases, with 9 bases left between them. The CDR3 nucleotides are TGTGCCAGCAGCTTAGCTCTTCGCGGCTATGGCTACACCTTC. Its protein is CASSLALRGYGYTF.

The chain has TRBV30 and TRBJ1-1; D gene unclear. The CDR3 spans 15 residues. CDR1 GTSNPN and CDR2 SVGIG come from the germline V gene (reference sequence). V lost 0 bases and J 5 bases, leaving 16 bases between the germline ends. The CDR3 nucleotides are TGTGCCTGGAGTGTAATGAACGCTTTGGAGACTGAAGCTTTCTTT. Translated: CAWSVMNALETEAFF.